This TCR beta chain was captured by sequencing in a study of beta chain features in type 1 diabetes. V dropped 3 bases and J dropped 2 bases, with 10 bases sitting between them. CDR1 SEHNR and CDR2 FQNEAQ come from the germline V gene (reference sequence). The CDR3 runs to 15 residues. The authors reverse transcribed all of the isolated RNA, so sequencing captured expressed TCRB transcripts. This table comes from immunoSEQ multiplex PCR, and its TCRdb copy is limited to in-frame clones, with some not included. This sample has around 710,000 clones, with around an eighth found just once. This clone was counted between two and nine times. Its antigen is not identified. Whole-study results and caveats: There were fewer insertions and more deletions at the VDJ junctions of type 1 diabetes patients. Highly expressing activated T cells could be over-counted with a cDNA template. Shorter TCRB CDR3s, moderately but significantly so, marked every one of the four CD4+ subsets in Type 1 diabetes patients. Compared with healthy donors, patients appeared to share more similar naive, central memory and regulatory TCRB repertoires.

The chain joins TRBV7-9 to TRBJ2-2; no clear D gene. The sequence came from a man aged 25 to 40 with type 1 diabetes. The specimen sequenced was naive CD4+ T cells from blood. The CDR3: CASSFTPVNTGELFF. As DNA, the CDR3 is TGTGCCAGCAGCTTTACCCCCGTAAACACCGGGGAGCTGTTTTTT. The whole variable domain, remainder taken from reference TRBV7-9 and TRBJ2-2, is DTGVSQNPRHKITKRGQNVTFRCDPISEHNRLYWYRQTLGQGPEFLTYFQNEAQLEKSRLLSDRFSAERPKGSFSTLEIQRTEQGDSAMYLCASSFTPVNTGELFFGEGSRLTVL.